This entry features one T cell receptor beta chain sequence. Its target is not known. Healthy bone marrow donors made up the cohort. Deletions cut 1 base from V and 3 bases from J, with 4 bases between. The CDR3 loop spans 11 amino acids. The germline gives CDR1 DFQATT, CDR2 SNEGSKA (reference sequence). The record originates from a study of cytomegalovirus exposure and HLA in healthy donors. Findings and limits, study-wide: CMV antigen specificity of a few CMV-associated chains was confirmed in vitro. HLA-A and HLA-B allele assignments for most subjects were reportedly predicted accurately using TCR beta sequences. Productive status was seen about 87% or about 30% of the time for most TCR beta V segments in an earlier analysis.

PCR employed 60 Vbeta and 13 Jbeta primers. Libraries were prepared by immunoSEQ multiplex PCR; TCRdb keeps only in-frame clonotypes and omits some of them. The data contain 150,000 to 200,000 clones, approximately 78% of them singletons. This TCR was sampled from a girl aged 2 to 10 in good health and CMV-seropositive. The rearrangement uses TRBV20-1 and TRBJ2-7; D remains unclear. Sequencing input: PBMCs. CDR3 residues: CSARGSYEQYF. CDR3 sequence (DNA): TGCAGTGCTAGAGGCAGCTACGAGCAGTACTTC.